This T cell receptor (beta chain) originates from a study of regulatory T cells in long-lasting Graves disease. The time point: newly diagnosed GD, antithyroid drugs for less than 3 months. The TCR library was prepared using RNA isolated from PBMCs. The CDR3 has 18 residues. Germline trimming cut 5 bases from V and 5 bases from J; bases unmatched to any gene: 14. The germline gives CDR1 KGHDR, CDR2 SFDVKD. In this sample, this clonotype turned up a few times. Through Arm-PCR of CDR3 regions and iRepertoire HTBI primers, TCR beta libraries were built. TCRdb processed the multiplex PCR reads anew with MiXCR; each CDR3 protein has one entry. The sample lists roughly 610,000 distinct CDR3 sequences, roughly 15% occurring once. The same data also contributed to another study, on T cells in Graves' hyperthyroidism and ophthalmopathy.

The sample consisted of peripheral blood mononuclear cells (PBMCs), taken at new diagnosis, from a patient treated with antithyroid drugs. The V call is TRBV24-1, the J call TRBJ2-1, with 10 nucleotides matching TRBD1. The clonotype was recovered from a woman in her 30s with Graves disease. CDR3 amino acids: CATSVAPGRGTGDNEQFF. CDR3 DNA: TGTGCCACCAGTGTAGCCCCAGGCAGGGGGACAGGGGACAATGAGCAGTTCTTC.